One sample yielded the 2 T cell receptor beta chains listed below, sequenced in a study of a mutant IDH1 vaccine in newly diagnosed glioma (dated by TCRdb to the early 2020s). No antigen is known for these receptors. Interpreted using the paper, the time point label stands for: week 35, safety follow-up. Each vaccine dose, consisting of 300 ug of a 20-mer mutant IDH1 peptide in Montanide, was administered subcutaneously with topical imiquimod. The library was generated by the immunoSEQ multiplex PCR assay. Here the immuneACCESS table is served through TCRdb, limited to in-frame sequences with V and J called. Missing clones are a known gap in these copies; in checked studies unresolved V genes cover under half, and the rest lacks a known reason. Recorded for this sample are some 58,000 clones; roughly 79% of them occurred a single time. Roughly 5.2% of the sample is in the top ten clones. The sample here was PBMCs, taken from a glioma patient whose treatment included an IDH1 peptide vaccine. These receptors were collected from a man aged 35-49 years with glioma.

The chain uses TRBV7-8 and TRBJ2-2; maybe TRBD2 (5 bases). Trimming took 2 bases from V and 4 from J, leaving 11 bases between them. Germline-derived CDR1 and CDR2 are SGHVS and FQNEAQ. CDR3 length: 15 residues. This chain's CDR3 is CASSLSGSGTGELFF. In DNA form, the CDR3 reads TGTGCCAGCAGCTTAAGTGGGAGCGGCACCGGGGAGCTGTTTTTT.

This chain links TRBV5-4 with TRBJ1-1; possible D gene TRBD1, 6 bases. Germline loops: CDR1 SGHNT, CDR2 YYREEE (reference sequence). Trimming shortened V by 3 bases and J by 1 base, and 10 bases separated the two germline ends. The CDR3 length is 14 residues. CDR3: CASSSGTPNTEAFF. CDR3 in DNA: TGTGCCAGCAGCTCCGGGACACCGAACACTGAAGCTTTCTTT. The entire variable domain, with the rest obtained from reference TRBV5-4 and TRBJ1-1, is as follows: ETGVTQSPTHLIKTRGQQVTLRCSSQSGHNTVSWYQQALGQGPQFIFQYYREEENGRGNFPPRFSGLQFPNYSSELNVNALELDDSALYLCASSSGTPNTEAFFGQGTRLTVV.